Following are 5 T cell receptor beta chains from one sample sequenced in a study of vaccination effects on CD4 cells after COVID-19. The table came from immunoSEQ multiplex PCR; TCRdb's copy has only in-frame clones and leaves some out. The sample shows tens of thousands of clones, about 75% of them seen only once. Antigen-specific CD4+ T cells were first expanded with viral peptide pools by the ViraFEST assay and only then sequenced. CD4+ T cells were isolated after 10 days of culture. The person's infection with SARS-CoV-2, confirmed by PCR, took place between March and December 2020. Their target antigens are unknown. This specimen consisted of CD4+ T cells from PBMCs cultured with SARS-CoV-2 spike peptides, obtained before COVID-19 vaccination. These receptors came from a human donor who had a prior SARS-CoV-2 infection.

V is TRBV5-1 and J is TRBJ1-2; the D is unclear. V lost 4 bases and J 4 bases, leaving 11 bases between the germline ends. From germline, CDR1 is SGHRS and CDR2 YFSETQ. The CDR3 is 13 residues long. The CDR3 nucleotides read TGCGCCAGCAGCGACCGGGCTCCCTATGGCTACACCTTC. It yields the protein CASSDRAPYGYTF.

The rearrangement joins TRBV18 to TRBJ2-3; D remains ambiguous. The germline CDR1 and CDR2 sequences are KGHSH and LQKENI. There are 14 residues in the CDR3. Between the trimmed V and J ends, which lost 1 base and 3 bases, there was a span of 8 bases. CDR3 loop: CASSPQVGTDTQYF. DNA of the CDR3: TGTGCCAGCTCACCACAGGTTGGTACAGATACGCAGTATTTT.

The genes are TRBV7-9 and TRBJ2-5; a possible D gene is TRBD1 (6 bases). There are 16 residues in the CDR3. V was pared by 4 bases and J by 2 bases, with 17 bases between. Germline V lookup: CDR1 SEHNR, CDR2 FQNEAQ (reference sequence). CDR3 in DNA: TGTGCCAGCAGCTCTCCTAATTTACAGGGACAAGAGACCCAGTACTTC. Protein sequence: CASSSPNLQGQETQYF.

This clone occurred once. V gene TRBV28 combines with J gene TRBJ1-5; D unresolved. The CDR3 is 14 residues long. V shed 4 bases and J shed 8 bases, with 15 bases lying between them. Germline values: CDR1 MDHEN, CDR2 SYDVKM. CDR3 DNA sequence: TGTGCCAGCAGTTCCCCGAGGGCGACTAAGCCCCAGCATTTT. Translating gives CASSSPRATKPQHF.

The CDR3 DNA reads as TGTGCCAGCAGATCAACGACTACTGCGGGAGGATATTGGCAGTACTTC. Translation gives CASRSTTTAGGYWQYF. This chain joins TRBV6-6 and TRBJ2-7; 8 nucleotides match TRBD2. The germline V gene has CDR1 MNHNY and CDR2 SVGAGI (reference sequence). This CDR3 comprises 16 residues. The V gene end was trimmed by 6 bases and the J gene end by 9 bases; junction bases not matched to a gene: 19.